This T cell receptor (beta chain) was recovered during a study of T cell responses to AZD1222 COVID-19 vaccine. Findings and caveats of the study: Possibly, clonal diversity was underestimated; donors were largely white British and included more females. Repertoires were obtained only post-peak T cell response.

Details on this clone: Its antigen is unknown.

This CDR3 spans 15 amino acids. Losses at the gene ends were 5 bases for V and 3 bases for J; bases not matched to a gene: 9. The V gene's germline CDR1 is MDHEN and CDR2 SYDVKM. Second-dose recipients at about 4 or about 12 weeks were treated as one pooled group. The data were produced by immunoSEQ multiplex PCR, yet TCRdb's version contains in-frame clones alone and is incomplete. The table lists 150,000 to 200,000 clones, 88% of them singletons. The chain links TRBV28 to TRBJ2-7; 8 nucleotides match TRBD2. Specimen: peripheral blood, collected 28 days after the second AZD1222 dose. The source of this sequence is an adult who received the AZD1222 COVID-19 vaccine. The CDR3 spells CASSPGYREGYEQYF. CDR3 in DNA: TGTGCCAGCAGTCCTGGGTATCGGGAGGGCTACGAGCAGTACTTC.